This T cell receptor beta chain was recorded in a study of T cell changes during pregnancy in multiple sclerosis. The CDR3 has 14 residues. Trimming took 8 bases from V and 6 from J, leaving 16 bases between them. Germline loops: CDR1 MGHDK, CDR2 SYGVNS. Sequenced by immunoSEQ multiplex PCR; TCRdb stores in-frame clones only, minus some. The table includes about 51,000 clones, 94% detected once. J is TRBJ2-2 and V is TRBV25-1; D possibly corresponds to TRBD1 (6 bases). The TCR was taken from a female donor with multiple sclerosis, enrolled in a pregnancy study. This specimen was CD4+ T cells from peripheral blood mononuclear cells, taken in the second trimester of pregnancy. The DNA for the CDR3 is TGTGCCAGCGCCGCGCAGGGGAAGGCCGGGGAGCTGTTTTTT. Translation gives CASAAQGKAGELFF.